The rows below give T cell receptor beta chains drawn from one sample of a study of blood T cells in healthy people across ages. TCRdb itself ran the 5' RACE reads through MiXCR, one entry per CDR3 protein. This sample has over 950,000 distinct CDR3 sequences, with roughly 51% found just once. The sample was blood. These receptors all come from a woman aged 55-70 years in good health. The CDR3 runs from the conserved cysteine through the conserved F or W. The order of the fields is J gene, V gene, D gene, clone size, CDR3 length, CDR3 protein, CDR3 DNA. A D gene is named only where the DNA matches it firmly. Some rows have no size entry. The others give once, few or many, or a class for an expanded clone.

TRBJ2-6 TRBV21-1 . . 19 CASSKGGQPLSSGANVLTF TGTGCCAGCAGCAAAGGGGGGCAGCCCCTCTCTTCTGGGGCCAACGTCCTGACTTTC
TRBJ2-4 TRBV18 TRBD2 . 14 CASTSGLAGAIQYF TGTGCCAGCACCTCCGGGCTAGCGGGAGCCATTCAGTACTTC
TRBJ2-7 TRBV6-6 . few 14 CASSYAGQHYEQYF TGTGCCAGCAGTTACGCGGGACAGCACTACGAGCAGTACTTC
TRBJ2-5 TRBV20-1 TRBD2 few 22 CSASSSSLGGAVEKAGVETQYF TGCAGTGCTAGTTCCTCGTCCCTCGGAGGGGCTGTTGAAAAAGCGGGAGTGGAGACCCAGTACTTC
TRBJ2-1 TRBV6-6 TRBD2 . 16 CASTHPASGTYNEQFF TGTGCCAGCACCCATCCGGCTAGCGGGACCTACAATGAGCAGTTCTTC
TRBJ2-3 TRBV20-1 . . 17 CSARDFAGPNPTDTQYF TGCAGTGCTAGAGATTTCGCGGGACCCAACCCCACAGATACGCAGTATTTT
TRBJ2-3 TRBV3-1 TRBD2 once 17 CASSQELAGIGTDTQYF TGCGCCAGCAGCCAAGAACTAGCGGGGATAGGCACAGATACGCAGTATTTT
TRBJ2-7 TRBV6-5 . few 13 CASSYDSRYEQYF TGTGCCAGCAGTTACGACAGTAGGTACGAGCAGTACTTC
TRBJ2-1 TRBV4-1 TRBD2 few 14 CASSQFRTSSRQFF TGCGCCAGCAGCCAATTCAGGACTAGCTCCCGGCAGTTCTTC
TRBJ2-2 TRBV18 TRBD1 . 17 CASSSTRDRFNGGELFF TGTGCCAGCTCATCTACCCGGGACAGATTTAATGGCGGGGAGCTGTTTTTT
TRBJ2-2 TRBV20-1 . . 15 CSARDFLDVTGELFF TGCAGTGCTAGAGATTTCTTAGACGTCACCGGGGAGCTGTTTTTT
TRBJ2-1 TRBV20-1 . once 14 CSANRPPLDPEQFF TGCAGTGCAAACCGCCCCCCACTGGATCCCGAGCAGTTCTTC
TRBJ2-5 TRBV6-6 TRBD2 . 16 CASRPTGLAGGLEQYF TGTGCCAGCAGACCGACCGGACTAGCGGGAGGACTAGAGCAGTACTTC
TRBJ2-1 TRBV20-1 . once 15 CSARGEESSYNEQFF TGCAGTGCTAGGGGCGAGGAAAGCTCCTACAATGAGCAGTTCTTC
TRBJ2-7 TRBV6-5 . . 14 CASREGQSSYEQYF TGTGCCAGCAGAGAGGGCCAAAGCTCCTACGAGCAGTACTTC
TRBJ2-5 TRBV29-1 TRBD1 few 15 CSGGTLQGARETQYF TGCAGCGGTGGAACCCTACAGGGGGCAAGAGAGACCCAGTACTTC
TRBJ1-6 TRBV3-1 . . 13 CASSHRGDSPLHF TGTGCCAGCAGCCACAGGGGCGATTCACCCCTCCACTTT
TRBJ2-1 TRBV4-1 TRBD2 . 16 CASSQEGIAGYNEQFF TGCGCCAGCAGCCAAGAGGGAATAGCGGGGTACAATGAGCAGTTCTTC
TRBJ2-5 TRBV27 TRBD2 . 15 CASRTGTSIKETQYF TGTGCCAGCAGAACCGGGACTAGCATAAAAGAGACCCAGTACTTC
TRBJ2-1 TRBV20-1 TRBD2 . 16 CSAPKPGLAGFLEQFF TGCAGTGCTCCGAAACCGGGACTAGCGGGATTTTTAGAGCAGTTCTTC
TRBJ2-7 TRBV27 . . 12 CASSDRLREQYF TGTGCCAGCAGTGATCGACTGCGGGAGCAGTACTTC
TRBJ2-1 TRBV6-6 . few 13 CASSPGEYNEQFF TGTGCCAGCAGCCCGGGGGAGTACAATGAGCAGTTCTTC
TRBJ2-1 TRBV10-2 . few 14 CASRLGGKGNEQFF TGCGCCAGCAGGTTAGGGGGGAAAGGAAATGAGCAGTTCTTC
TRBJ2-1 TRBV20-1 . few 13 CSIVGSGAIEQFF TGCAGTATAGTCGGGTCCGGTGCCATTGAGCAGTTCTTC
TRBJ2-2 TRBV18 . . 16 CASSPQSSRGTGELFF TGTGCCAGCTCACCACAGTCATCGAGGGGGACCGGGGAGCTGTTTTTT
TRBJ2-4 TRBV14 . . 15 CASSRPSGSKNIQYF TGTGCCAGCAGCCGCCCCTCGGGGTCCAAAAACATTCAGTACTTC
TRBJ2-7 TRBV20-1 . few 13 CSARRGIRYEQYF TGCAGTGCTAGGCGGGGAATTAGGTACGAGCAGTACTTC
TRBJ2-3 TRBV4-3 TRBD2 . 16 CASSPTSGRATDTQYF TGCGCCAGCAGCCCTACTAGCGGGAGGGCCACAGATACGCAGTATTTT
TRBJ2-1 TRBV20-1 . . 16 CSAIGQGGWYYNEQFF TGCAGTGCTATTGGACAGGGAGGGTGGTATTACAATGAGCAGTTCTTC
TRBJ2-7 TRBV29-1 . . 14 CSVRPGTSSYEQYF TGCAGCGTTCGTCCCGGGACCTCCTCCTACGAGCAGTACTTC
TRBJ2-1 TRBV10-3 . . 12 CAISEQGNEQLF TGTGCCATCAGTGAGCAAGGAAATGAGCAGCTCTTC
TRBJ2-5 TRBV24-1 TRBD2 . 15 CATSDFGLAEETQYF TGTGCCACCAGTGATTTCGGCCTAGCGGAAGAGACCCAGTACTTC
TRBJ1-5 TRBV15 . . 15 CATSRGERSGQPQHF TGTGCCACCAGCAGAGGGGAGAGGAGCGGTCAGCCCCAGCATTTT
TRBJ1-4 TRBV21-1 . . 9 CASAPKLFF TGTGCCAGCGCCCCAAAACTGTTTTTT
TRBJ2-1 TRBV5-1 . . 15 CASSLAVGAYNEQFF TGCGCCAGCAGCTTGGCCGTGGGAGCCTACAATGAGCAGTTCTTC
TRBJ2-3 TRBV30 . . 16 CAWSGDRGGDPDTQYF TGTGCCTGGAGTGGAGATAGGGGTGGGGATCCAGATACGCAGTATTTT
TRBJ1-2 TRBV29-1 TRBD1 few 14 CSVGPGQGVSGYTF TGCAGCGTTGGACCGGGACAGGGCGTATCTGGCTACACCTTC
TRBJ2-7 TRBV12-3/TRBV12-4 . . 14 CASRPGHEPYEQYF TGTGCCAGCAGGCCGGGACACGAGCCCTACGAGCAGTACTTC
TRBJ2-5 TRBV29-1 TRBD2 few 13 CSVASGKRGTQYF TGCAGCGTAGCCAGCGGGAAGAGAGGAACCCAGTACTTC
TRBJ1-5 TRBV20-1 . . 14 CSASQGRGNQPQHF TGCAGTGCTTCCCAGGGTAGGGGCAATCAGCCCCAGCATTTT
TRBJ1-2 TRBV30 . . 13 CAWSQETAYGYTF TGTGCCTGGAGTCAAGAGACAGCCTATGGCTACACCTTC
TRBJ1-1 TRBV5-1 . . 16 CASSLDWAFRPTEAFF TGCGCCAGCAGCTTGGATTGGGCTTTCCGCCCCACTGAAGCTTTCTTT
TRBJ2-1 TRBV20-1 TRBD2 . 14 CSALRRTSANEQFF TGCAGTGCTCTACGCAGGACTAGTGCAAATGAGCAGTTCTTC
TRBJ2-3 TRBV30 TRBD2 . 15 CAWSVRLAGTDTQYF TGTGCCTGGAGTGTACGTCTAGCGGGCACAGATACGCAGTATTTT
TRBJ1-5 TRBV6-2/TRBV6-3 . . 12 CAIKRGNQPQHF TGTGCCATCAAAAGGGGGAATCAGCCCCAGCATTTT
TRBJ2-6 TRBV7-9 . . 16 CASSLSLLSGANVLTF TGTGCCAGCAGCTTATCCCTCCTCTCTGGGGCCAACGTCCTGACTTTC
TRBJ2-3 TRBV5-3 . . 13 CASRTSLGDTQYF TGTGCCAGCCGGACCTCGCTAGGAGATACGCAGTATTTT
TRBJ2-7 TRBV6-5 . . 17 CASSYSFPQGSTYEQYF TGTGCCAGCAGTTACTCATTCCCTCAGGGGTCCACCTACGAGCAGTACTTC
TRBJ2-7 TRBV6-6 . . 14 CASSYIGDAGEQYF TGTGCCAGCAGTTATATTGGGGATGCTGGCGAGCAGTACTTC
TRBJ2-3 TRBV2 . . 14 CASDRTGVGDTQYF TGTGCCAGCGACCGCACGGGGGTTGGAGATACGCAGTATTTT
TRBJ2-3 TRBV11-3 . . 15 CASSLDGEGAGTQYF TGTGCCAGCAGCTTAGATGGAGAGGGTGCGGGTACGCAGTATTTT
TRBJ2-1 TRBV4-3 TRBD1 . 14 CASSQEARGYEQFF TGCGCCAGCAGCCAAGAAGCCAGGGGGTATGAGCAGTTCTTC
TRBJ2-5 TRBV6-2/TRBV6-3 . . 13 CASSYQKWETQYF TGTGCCAGCAGTTACCAAAAGTGGGAGACCCAGTACTTC
TRBJ2-5 TRBV29-1 . . 12 CSVGPGGNEQYF TGCAGCGTGGGGCCGGGGGGCAATGAGCAGTACTTC
TRBJ1-2 TRBV4-1 . . 15 CASSASGGSAYGYTF TGCGCCAGCAGCGCAAGCGGGGGGAGCGCCTATGGCTACACCTTC
TRBJ2-7 TRBV12-3/TRBV12-4 TRBD1 . 15 CASSSNPGQGVEQYF TGTGCCAGCAGTTCCAATCCGGGACAGGGTGTCGAGCAGTACTTC
TRBJ2-7 TRBV7-9 TRBD2 . 14 CASSVAGRNYEQYF TGTGCCAGCAGCGTAGCGGGGAGAAACTACGAGCAGTACTTC
TRBJ2-7 TRBV28 TRBD2 . 15 CASSSRAGGRYERYF TGTGCCAGCAGTTCTAGAGCGGGAGGGCGTTACGAGCGGTACTTC
TRBJ1-1 TRBV29-1 . . 11 CSVGRGTEAFF TGCAGCGTTGGGCGGGGCACTGAAGCTTTCTTT